One T cell receptor (beta chain) is described in this entry. The antigen remains undetermined. The germline V and J ends were trimmed by 4 bases and 0 bases, with 10 bases remaining between them. From germline, CDR1 is LGHNA and CDR2 YSLEER. CDR3 length: 15 amino acids. The record originates from a study of cytomegalovirus exposure and HLA in healthy donors. With 60 Vbeta and 13 Jbeta primers, the PCR was carried out. Only in-frame clones appear in the TCRdb table, and some are missing; sequencing was by immunoSEQ multiplex PCR. The table records approximately 150,000 clones, 77% of them present only once. Whole-study results and caveats: In vitro confirmation showed a few CMV-associated chains to be CMV antigen specific. Rare TCR sequences predominated, though certain public TCRs were found in many donors.

The chain combines TRBV4-3 with TRBJ1-3; D gene ambiguous. This TCR came from a woman aged 25 to 39 in good health and CMV-seronegative. The sequencing input was PBMCs. CDR3 DNA: TGCGCCAGCAGCCTGGAGCCCAACTCTGGAAACACCATATATTTT. Its translation: CASSLEPNSGNTIYF.